This section outlines one TCR beta chain sequence together with its context. Study processing details: How many nucleated cells were present was estimated from reference gene primer amplification. TCRdb's copy holds only in-frame clones and misses some; the assay was immunoSEQ multiplex PCR. The DNA was the basis for D and trimming; V, J and clone size are from that table. The sample records about 230,000 clones, around four fifths being singletons. Looked up from germline, CDR1 is MNHEY and CDR2 is SVGAGI. The CDR3 has 14 amino acids. Trimming stripped 0 bases from V and 8 bases from J, with 10 bases between. The sample comes from a study of blood T cell repertoires in COVID-19.

The chain has TRBV6-5 and TRBJ1-4, with D perhaps TRBD1 (6 bases). The material sequenced was peripheral blood. This TCR came from a middle-aged man with active or convalescent COVID-19. This chain's CDR3 is CASSYSRGGEKLFF. DNA of the CDR3: TGTGCCAGCAGTTACTCCCGAGGGGGAGAAAAACTGTTTTTT.